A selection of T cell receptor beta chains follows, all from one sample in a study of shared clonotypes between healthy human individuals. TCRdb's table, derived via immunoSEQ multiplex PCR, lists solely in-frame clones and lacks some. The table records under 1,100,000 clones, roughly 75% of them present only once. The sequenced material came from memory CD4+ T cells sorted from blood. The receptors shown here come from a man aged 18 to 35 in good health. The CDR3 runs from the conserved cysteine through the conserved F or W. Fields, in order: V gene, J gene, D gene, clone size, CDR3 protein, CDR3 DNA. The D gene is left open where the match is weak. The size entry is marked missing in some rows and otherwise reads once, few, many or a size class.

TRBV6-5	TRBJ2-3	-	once	CASSYAGLLTDTQYF	TGTGCCAGCAGTTACGCCGGACTGCTCACAGATACGCAGTATTTT
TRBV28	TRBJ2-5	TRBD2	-	CASSPLGAGVQETQYF	TGTGCCAGCAGTCCCCTAGGGGCGGGGGTGCAAGAGACCCAGTACTTC
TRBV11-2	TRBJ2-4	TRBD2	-	CASSGLAGAKNIQYF	TGTGCCAGCAGCGGACTAGCGGGAGCCAAAAACATTCAGTACTTC
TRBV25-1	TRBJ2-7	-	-	CASSDAGSYEQYF	TGTGCCAGCAGTGATGCGGGCTCCTACGAGCAGTACTTC
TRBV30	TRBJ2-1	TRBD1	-	CAWSGTGGYNEQFF	TGTGCCTGGAGCGGGACAGGGGGCTACAATGAGCAGTTCTTC
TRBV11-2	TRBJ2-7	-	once	CASSTGRLAYEQYF	TGTGCCAGCAGCACGGGTCGCCTTGCCTACGAGCAGTACTTC
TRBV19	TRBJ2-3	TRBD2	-	CASKVGGVTDTQYF	TGTGCCAGTAAGGTCGGGGGGGTCACAGATACGCAGTATTTT
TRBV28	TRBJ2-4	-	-	CASSPTRNLAKNIQYF	TGTGCCAGCAGTCCCACACGTAACCTAGCCAAAAACATTCAGTACTTC
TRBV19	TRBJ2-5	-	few	CASSPLTGNQETQYF	TGTGCCAGTAGCCCACTGACAGGCAACCAAGAGACCCAGTACTTC
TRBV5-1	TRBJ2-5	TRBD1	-	CASSSDRGFMETQYF	TGCGCCAGCAGCTCGGACAGGGGGTTCATGGAGACCCAGTACTTC
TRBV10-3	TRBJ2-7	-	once	CAISESQGMGEQYF	TGTGCCATCAGTGAGTCGCAGGGCATGGGCGAGCAGTACTTC
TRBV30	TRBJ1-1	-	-	CALTAGPRWTEAFF	TGTGCCCTAACGGCAGGGCCCCGATGGACTGAAGCTTTCTTT
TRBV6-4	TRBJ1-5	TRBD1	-	CASSENRGQPQHF	TGTGCCAGCAGCGAAAACAGGGGGCAGCCCCAGCATTTT
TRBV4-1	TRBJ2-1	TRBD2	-	CASSQTEMSGAQFF	TGCGCCAGCAGCCAGACGGAGATGAGCGGGGCTCAGTTCTTC
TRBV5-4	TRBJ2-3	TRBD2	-	CASSRPGLATDTQYF	TGTGCCAGCAGCAGACCGGGACTAGCGACAGATACGCAGTATTTT
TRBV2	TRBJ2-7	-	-	CASSKDSPSYEQYF	TGTGCCAGCAGCAAGGACAGTCCCTCCTACGAGCAGTACTTC
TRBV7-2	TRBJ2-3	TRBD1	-	CASSKETGATDTQYF	TGTGCCAGCAGCAAGGAAACAGGGGCCACAGATACGCAGTATTTT
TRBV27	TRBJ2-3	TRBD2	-	CASSSTSADTQYF	TGTGCCAGCAGTTCAACTAGCGCAGATACGCAGTATTTC
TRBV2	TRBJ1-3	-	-	CASSERGLLSGNTIYF	TGTGCCAGCAGTGAAAGGGGTCTGCTCTCTGGAAACACCATATATTTT
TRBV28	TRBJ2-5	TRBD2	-	CASRSGGSQETQYF	TGTGCCAGCAGGTCGGGAGGGTCCCAAGAGACCCAGTACTTC
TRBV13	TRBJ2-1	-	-	CASSLEIPPPLIAAGNEQFF	TGTGCCAGCAGCTTAGAAATCCCCCCTCCATTAATAGCAGCCGGCAATGAGCAGTTCTTC
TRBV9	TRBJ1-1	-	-	CASSVAWQNTEAFF	TGTGCCAGCAGCGTGGCTTGGCAGAACACTGAAGCTTTCTTT
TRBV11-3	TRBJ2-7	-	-	CASSSQDTYEQYF	TGTGCCAGCAGCTCCCAGGACACTTACGAGCAGTACTTC
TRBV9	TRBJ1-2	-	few	CASSPPGGGNGYTF	TGTGCCAGCAGCCCCCCGGGTGGGGGCAATGGCTACACCTTC
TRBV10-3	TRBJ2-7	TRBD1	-	CAISESDRAGYEQYF	TGTGCCATCAGTGAGTCGGACAGGGCGGGCTACGAGCAGTACTTC
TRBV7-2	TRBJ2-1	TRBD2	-	CASSLAGTSAKNEQFF	TGTGCCAGCAGCCTAGCCGGGACTAGCGCGAAAAATGAGCAGTTCTTC
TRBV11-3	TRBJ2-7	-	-	CASSLAGTDHEQYF	TGTGCCAGCAGCTTAGCAGGGACGGACCACGAGCAGTACTTC
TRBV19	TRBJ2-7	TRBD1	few	CASPIHRGHYEQYF	TGTGCCAGCCCAATCCACAGGGGGCACTACGAGCAGTACTTC
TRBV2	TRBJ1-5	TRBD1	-	CASSRGESNQPQHF	TGTGCCAGCAGCAGGGGGGAGAGCAATCAGCCCCAGCATTTT
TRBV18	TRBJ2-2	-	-	CASSPRGGPGTGELFF	TGTGCCAGCTCACCGCGAGGGGGTCCGGGCACCGGGGAGCTGTTTTTT
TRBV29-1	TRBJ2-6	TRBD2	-	CSVREGSGANVLTF	TGCAGCGTCCGGGAGGGCTCTGGGGCCAACGTCCTGACTTTC
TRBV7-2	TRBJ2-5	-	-	CASSRGGGEETQYF	TGTGCCAGCAGCCGAGGGGGAGGGGAGGAGACCCAGTACTTC
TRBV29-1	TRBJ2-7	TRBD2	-	CSVPRSGGNSYEQYF	TGCAGCGTTCCCCGTAGCGGGGGGAATTCCTACGAGCAGTACTTC
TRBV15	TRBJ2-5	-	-	CATSRGPQETQYF	TGTGCCACCAGCAGGGGTCCCCAAGAGACCCAGTACTTC
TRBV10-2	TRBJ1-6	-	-	CATLSFSPGAPLHF	TGCGCCACCCTTAGCTTCTCCCCCGGTGCACCCCTCCACTTT
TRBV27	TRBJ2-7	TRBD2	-	CASSLYPRLAGVTEQYF	TGTGCCAGCAGTTTATACCCCAGACTCGCGGGAGTCACCGAGCAGTACTTC
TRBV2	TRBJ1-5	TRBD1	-	CASSGGMGNQPQHF	TGTGCCAGCTCAGGGGGTATGGGCAATCAGCCCCAGCATTTT
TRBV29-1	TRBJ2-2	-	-	CSVNFRENTGELFF	TGCAGCGTTAATTTCAGGGAAAACACCGGGGAGCTGTTTTTT
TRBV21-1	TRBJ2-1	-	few	CARRGRTYNEQFF	TGTGCCAGACGCGGCCGAACCTACAATGAGCAGTTCTTC
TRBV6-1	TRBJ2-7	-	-	CASSETGKYEQYF	TGTGCCAGCAGTGAAACAGGGAAGTACGAGCAGTACTTC
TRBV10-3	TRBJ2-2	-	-	CAYGQFVDGELFF	TGTGCCTACGGACAGTTTGTAGACGGGGAGCTGTTTTTT
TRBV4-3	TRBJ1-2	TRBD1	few	CASSSGRLGTEDGYTF	TGCGCCAGCAGCTCGGGTCGGCTCGGGACAGAGGATGGCTACACCTTC
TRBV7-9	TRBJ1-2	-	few	CASSSDRASGYTF	TGTGCCAGCAGCTCCGATCGTGCGAGCGGCTACACCTTC
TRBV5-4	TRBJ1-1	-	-	CASSSPKQAFF	TGTGCCAGCAGCTCCCCCAAACAAGCTTTCTTT
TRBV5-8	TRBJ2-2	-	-	CASSARDGYTGELFF	TGTGCCAGCAGCGCCCGGGACGGATACACCGGGGAGCTGTTTTTT
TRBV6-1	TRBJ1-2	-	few	CASSEETRLRPWGGYTF	TGTGCCAGCAGTGAGGAAACAAGGTTACGTCCCTGGGGGGGCTACACCTTC
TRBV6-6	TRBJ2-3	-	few	CASSNPDTQYF	TGTGCCAGCAGTAATCCAGATACGCAGTATTTT
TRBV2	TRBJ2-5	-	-	CASEPLDRSETQYF	TGTGCCAGCGAGCCCTTGGACCGCTCGGAGACCCAGTACTTC
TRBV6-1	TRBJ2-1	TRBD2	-	CASSELAGAGNEQFF	TGTGCCAGCAGTGAACTTGCGGGAGCGGGAAATGAGCAGTTCTTC
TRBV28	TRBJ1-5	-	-	CASRTGGALQPQHF	TGTGCCAGCAGGACGGGGGGGGCGCTTCAGCCCCAGCATTTT
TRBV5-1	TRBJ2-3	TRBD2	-	CASSLVGTSGRAGDTQYF	TGCGCCAGCAGCTTGGTAGGGACTAGCGGGAGAGCGGGAGATACGCAGTATTTT
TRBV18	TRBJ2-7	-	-	CASSPNSYEQYF	TGTGCCAGCTCACCAAATTCTTACGAGCAGTACTTC
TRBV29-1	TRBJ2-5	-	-	CSVAGGQFYETQYF	TGCAGCGTGGCGGGGGGACAGTTCTATGAGACCCAGTACTTC
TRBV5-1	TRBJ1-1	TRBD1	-	CASSFQPGGFGGTEAFF	TGCGCCAGCAGCTTTCAGCCAGGGGGCTTTGGAGGCACTGAAGCTTTCTTT
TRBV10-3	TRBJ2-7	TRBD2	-	CAISGLAGVDEQYF	TGTGCCATCAGTGGACTAGCGGGAGTAGACGAGCAGTACTTC
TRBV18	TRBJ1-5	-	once	CASSRSGGSQPQHF	TGTGCCAGCTCACGGTCCGGGGGCAGTCAGCCCCAGCATTTT
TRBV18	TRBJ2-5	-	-	CASSVFAGYQETQYF	TGTGCCAGCTCAGTTTTCGCGGGGTACCAAGAGACCCAGTACTTC
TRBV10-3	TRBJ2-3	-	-	CAISEAYTDTQYF	TGTGCCATCAGTGAAGCATACACAGATACGCAGTATTTT
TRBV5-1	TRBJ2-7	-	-	CASSFDRVSGDEQYF	TGCGCCAGCAGCTTCGACAGGGTAAGCGGGGACGAGCAGTACTTC
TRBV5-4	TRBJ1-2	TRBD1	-	CASSFGGQGDGYTF	TGTGCCAGCAGCTTCGGAGGGCAGGGGGATGGCTACACCTTC